This TCR beta chain was retrieved from a study of blood T cell repertoires in COVID-19. V gave up 6 bases and J gave up 7 bases; unmatched junction bases: 8. This CDR3 contains 14 residues. CDR1 and CDR2 (germline): SNHLY, FYNNEI. There are a few counts of this clone. Using immunoSEQ multiplex PCR, the repertoire was profiled, and TCRdb retains in-frame clones only, with some absent. This table has under 150,000 clones, around 89% appearing once. V gene TRBV2 combines with J gene TRBJ1-2, with 10 bases fitting TRBD1. This sequence was found in a woman in her forties or fifties with acute or convalescent COVID-19. Sequenced sample: peripheral blood. CDR3: CASRATGGPSGYTF. As DNA, the CDR3 is TGTGCCAGCAGAGCGACAGGGGGCCCCTCTGGCTACACCTTC.